Listed below are T cell receptor beta chains from one sample, sequenced in a study of blood T cell repertoires in COVID-19. This table comes from immunoSEQ multiplex PCR, and its TCRdb copy is limited to in-frame clones, with some not included. Of roughly 76,000 clones in the sample, roughly nine tenths were seen once. The sample consisted of peripheral blood. The source is a man aged 45-65 years with acute or convalescent COVID-19. The CDR3 runs from the conserved cysteine through the conserved F or W. D genes are given only for firm matches. Only some rows state a clone size, as once, few, many or a class for expanded clones.

>-|TRBJ1-1|-|TRBV19
CASREGRPENTEAFF
TGTGCCAGTAGGGAGGGGAGACCAGAGAACACTGAAGCTTTCTTT
>-|TRBJ2-3|-|TRBV19
CASSMLGISTDTQYF
TGTGCCAGTAGTATGCTAGGAATAAGCACAGATACGCAGTATTTT
>TRBD1|TRBJ2-3|-|TRBV11-1
CASSLGQGDTDTQYF
TGTGCCAGCAGCTTAGGGCAGGGGGACACAGATACGCAGTATTTT
>-|TRBJ1-5|-|TRBV7-2
CASSFKGDQPQHF
TGTGCCAGCAGCTTTAAAGGGGATCAGCCCCAGCATTTT
>TRBD2|TRBJ2-1|-|TRBV11-2
CASSLVAGPYNEQFF
TGTGCCAGCAGCTTAGTAGCGGGGCCCTACAATGAGCAGTTCTTC
>TRBD2|TRBJ2-5|-|TRBV5-1
CASSFSGGEETQYF
TGCGCCAGCAGCTTCTCTGGGGGGGAAGAGACCCAGTACTTC
>TRBD2|TRBJ2-5|-|TRBV7-9
CASSLPGLAEVETQYF
TGTGCCAGCAGCTTGCCGGGACTAGCGGAAGTAGAGACCCAGTACTTC
>TRBD2|TRBJ2-7|once|TRBV11-2
CASSAAGSRYEQYF
TGTGCCAGCAGCGCAGCGGGATCGCGGTACGAGCAGTACTTC
>TRBD1|TRBJ2-2|-|TRBV19
CASSTSRTGNTGELFF
TGTGCCAGTAGTACATCCAGGACAGGGAACACCGGGGAGCTGTTTTTT
>-|TRBJ2-3|-|TRBV4-3
CASSQEVLGADTQYF
TGCGCCAGCAGCCAAGAGGTCCTGGGCGCAGATACGCAGTATTTT
>TRBD2|TRBJ2-5|-|TRBV30
CAWSVGRLAGGETQYF
TGTGCCTGGAGTGTAGGTCGGCTAGCGGGGGGAGAGACCCAGTACTTC